This TCR beta chain stems from a study of shared clonotypes between healthy human individuals. Study-level points and caveats: Some naive CD4 clonotypes, around 5%, turned up in common across a few donors.

Worth noting for this clone: No antigen is known for it.

The germline V and J ends were trimmed by 0 bases and 6 bases, with 14 bases remaining between them. The V gene's germline CDR1 is SGHRS and CDR2 YFSETQ. CDR3 length: 15 amino acids. Using immunoSEQ multiplex PCR, the repertoire was profiled, and TCRdb retains in-frame clones only, with some absent. The data hold approximately 87,000 clones, with 60% to 70% observed a single time. This TCR was sampled from a young man in good health. What was sequenced was memory CD8+ T cells sorted from blood. Subset reported: CD45RO+ cells pooled with CCR7-negative TemRA cells. This chain links TRBV5-1 with TRBJ2-3; no clear D. Here the CDR3 reads CASSLEKGEVDTQYF. DNA of the CDR3: TGCGCCAGCAGCTTGGAAAAGGGTGAAGTGGATACGCAGTATTTT.